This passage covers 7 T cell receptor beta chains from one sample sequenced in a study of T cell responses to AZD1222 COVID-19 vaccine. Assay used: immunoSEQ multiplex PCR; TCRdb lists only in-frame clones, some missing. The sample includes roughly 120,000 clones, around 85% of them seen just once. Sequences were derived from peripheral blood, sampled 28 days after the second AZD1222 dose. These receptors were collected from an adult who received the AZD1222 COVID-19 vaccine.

The CDR3 protein is CATSRVGDLTLDTQYF. The CDR3, as DNA: TGTGCCACCAGCAGAGTCGGGGACCTCACCCTAGATACGCAGTATTTT. This rearrangement joins TRBV15 to TRBJ2-3; D may be TRBD1 or TRBD2 (5 bases each). The CDR3 loop spans 16 amino acids. Germline V gene sequence: CDR1 LNHNV, CDR2 YYDKDF (reference sequence). The V end was cut by 1 base, the J end by 5 bases, with 16 bases between.

The CDR3 nucleotides are TGTGCCAGCAGAACTCAAGGGACAGCGCGAGGAGAGACCCAGTACTTC. Translating it yields CASRTQGTARGETQYF. The gene calls are TRBV28 and TRBJ2-5, with TRBD1 matching 7 bases. J was trimmed by 4 bases and V by 6 bases; bases with no gene match: 14. The CDR3 is 16 residues long. Germline CDR1 MDHEN, CDR2 SYDVKM.

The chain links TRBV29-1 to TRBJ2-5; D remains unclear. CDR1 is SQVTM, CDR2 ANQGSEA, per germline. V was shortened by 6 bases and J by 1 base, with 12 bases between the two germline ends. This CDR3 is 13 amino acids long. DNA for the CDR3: TGCAGCGTCCCTTCCTACCCCCAAGAGACCCAGTACTTC. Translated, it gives CSVPSYPQETQYF. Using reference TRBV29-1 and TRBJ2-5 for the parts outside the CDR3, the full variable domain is SAVISQKPSRDICQRGTSLTIQCQVDSQVTMMFWYRQQPGQSLTLIATANQGSEATYESGFVIDKFPISRPNLTFSTLTVSNMSPEDSSIYLCSVPSYPQETQYFGPGTRLLVL.

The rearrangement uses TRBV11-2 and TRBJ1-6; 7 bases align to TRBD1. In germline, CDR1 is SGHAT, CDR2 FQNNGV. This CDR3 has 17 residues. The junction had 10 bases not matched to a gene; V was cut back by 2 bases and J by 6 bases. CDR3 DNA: TGTGCCAGCAGCTTACTGCCAGGGGGAATCCTTAATTCACCCCTCCACTTT. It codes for CASSLLPGGILNSPLHF.

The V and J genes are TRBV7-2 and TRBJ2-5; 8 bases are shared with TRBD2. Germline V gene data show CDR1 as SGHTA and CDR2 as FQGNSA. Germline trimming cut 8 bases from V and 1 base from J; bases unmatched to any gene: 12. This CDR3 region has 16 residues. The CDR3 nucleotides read TGTGCCAGCGAATCGAGTAGCGGGGAGTTCCAAGAGACCCAGTACTTC. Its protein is CASESSSGEFQETQYF.

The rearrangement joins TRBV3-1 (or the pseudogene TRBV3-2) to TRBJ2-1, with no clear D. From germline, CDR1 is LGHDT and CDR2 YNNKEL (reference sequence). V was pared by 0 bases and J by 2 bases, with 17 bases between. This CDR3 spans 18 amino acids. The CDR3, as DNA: TGTGCCAGCAGCCAAGAGGGTGCCTTGGAATTCACCTACAATGAGCAGTTCTTC. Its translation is CASSQEGALEFTYNEQFF.

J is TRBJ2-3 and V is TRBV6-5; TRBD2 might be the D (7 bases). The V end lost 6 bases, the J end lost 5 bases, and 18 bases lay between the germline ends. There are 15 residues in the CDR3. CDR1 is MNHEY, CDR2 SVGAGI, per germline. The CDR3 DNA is TGTGCCAGCAGCCCCCCCCGGGGGGCGGGAGATACGCAGTATTTT. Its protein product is CASSPPRGAGDTQYF.